This T cell receptor (beta chain) was recovered during a study of identical twins. In germline, CDR1 is SGHTA, CDR2 FQGNSA. The CDR3 is 12 amino acids. Trimming removed 1 base at V and 9 bases at J, with 9 bases between. This clonotype has ten or more counts. From the 5' RACE reads, TCRdb called clonotypes with MiXCR, one entry per CDR3 protein. The top ten clones hold 0.75% to 1% of a sample with hundreds of thousands of distinct CDR3 sequences, roughly 8% of them seen once. The same data also contributed to another study, on yellow fever vaccine responses in identical twins.

The rearrangement links TRBV7-2 to TRBJ2-5; D may correspond to TRBD1 or TRBD2 (5 bases each). This TCR was sampled from a woman between 18 and 29 years old in good health. The sample was PBMCs. As DNA, the CDR3 is TGTGCCAGCAGCTTAGTGTTGGGGGCCCAGTACTTC. This encodes CASSLVLGAQYF.